This T cell receptor beta chain came from a study of cytomegalovirus exposure and HLA in healthy donors. The overall study: There were around 100 million unique TCR beta sequences, drawn from roughly 200 million T cells, in an earlier analysis. Samples from HLA-typed donors yielded about 80 million unique TCRs in an early data release. Study-level findings and limits: An assumption of roughly uniform sequencing depth across donors underlay the presence/absence analyses.

Primers for the PCR totalled 60 Vbeta and 13 Jbeta. Repertoires were generated with immunoSEQ multiplex PCR, while TCRdb's copy carries only in-frame clones and drops some. This table holds 95,000 to 100,000 clones, 85% found once. Regarding this clone: Antigen: not known.

The sequence came from a young man in good health and CMV-seronegative. Input material: PBMCs.

The DNA for the CDR3 is TGTGCCAGCAGCCCCGGACAGGGGTTAGCATCCTACGAGCAGTACTTC. This codes for CASSPGQGLASYEQYF. The V and J genes are TRBV5-6 and TRBJ2-7; 9 bases align to TRBD1. Germline-derived CDR1 and CDR2 are SGHDT and YYEEEE. This CDR3 region has 16 residues. V lost 4 bases, J lost 1 base, and 9 bases stayed unmatched.